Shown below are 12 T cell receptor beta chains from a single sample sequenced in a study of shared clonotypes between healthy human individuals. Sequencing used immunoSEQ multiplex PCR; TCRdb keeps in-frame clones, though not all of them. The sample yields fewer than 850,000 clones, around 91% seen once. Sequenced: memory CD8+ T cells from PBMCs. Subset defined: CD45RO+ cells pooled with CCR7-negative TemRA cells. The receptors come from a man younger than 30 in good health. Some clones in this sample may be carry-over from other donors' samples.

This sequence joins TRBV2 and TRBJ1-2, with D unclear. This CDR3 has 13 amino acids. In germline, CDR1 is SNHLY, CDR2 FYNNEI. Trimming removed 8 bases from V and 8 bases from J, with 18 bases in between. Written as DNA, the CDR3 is TGTGCCAGCCGGTCCGGGAGCGAGAACGGCTACACCTTC. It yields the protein CASRSGSENGYTF.

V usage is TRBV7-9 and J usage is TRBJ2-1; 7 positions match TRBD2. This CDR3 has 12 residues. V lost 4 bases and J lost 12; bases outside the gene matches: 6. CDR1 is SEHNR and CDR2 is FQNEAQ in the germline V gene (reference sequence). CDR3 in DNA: TGTGCCAGCAGCTGGGAAACTAGCGCGCAGTTCTTC. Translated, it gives CASSWETSAQFF.

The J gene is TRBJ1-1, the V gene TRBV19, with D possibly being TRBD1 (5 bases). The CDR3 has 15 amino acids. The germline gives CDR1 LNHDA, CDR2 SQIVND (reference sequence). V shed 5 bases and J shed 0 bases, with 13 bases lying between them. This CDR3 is CASSSFRDVNTEAFF. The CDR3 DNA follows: TGTGCCAGTAGTTCATTCAGGGATGTGAACACTGAAGCTTTCTTT.

The CDR3 loop reads CASSDRVDFNIQYF. The CDR3 nucleotides are TGTGCCAGCAGTGACAGGGTAGACTTCAACATTCAGTACTTC. The rearrangement links TRBV6-1 to TRBJ2-4; a possible D gene is TRBD1 (5 bases). The V gene's germline CDR1 is MNHNS and CDR2 SASEGT. This CDR3 contains 14 residues. V was cut by 3 bases and J by 7 bases, with 13 bases left in between.

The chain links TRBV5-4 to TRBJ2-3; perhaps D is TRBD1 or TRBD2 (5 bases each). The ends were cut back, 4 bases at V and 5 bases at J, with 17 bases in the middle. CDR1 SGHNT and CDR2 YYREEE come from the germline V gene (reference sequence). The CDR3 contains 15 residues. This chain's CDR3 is CASSKSGAQRDTQYF. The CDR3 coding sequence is TGTGCCAGCAGCAAATCCGGGGCGCAAAGAGATACGCAGTATTTT.

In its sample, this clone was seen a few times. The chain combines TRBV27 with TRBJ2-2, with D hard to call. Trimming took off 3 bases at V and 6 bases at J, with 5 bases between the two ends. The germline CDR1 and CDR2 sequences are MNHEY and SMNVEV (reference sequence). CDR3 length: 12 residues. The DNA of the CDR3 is TGTGCCAGCAGTTTTATCGCCGGGGAGCTGTTTTTT. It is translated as CASSFIAGELFF.

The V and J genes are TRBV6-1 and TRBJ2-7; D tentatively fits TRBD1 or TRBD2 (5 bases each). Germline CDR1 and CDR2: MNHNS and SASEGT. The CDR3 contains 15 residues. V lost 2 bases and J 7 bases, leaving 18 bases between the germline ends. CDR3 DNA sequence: TGTGCCAGCAGTGAAACGAGGGTCCCGAGGGGAGAGCAGTACTTC. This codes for CASSETRVPRGEQYF.

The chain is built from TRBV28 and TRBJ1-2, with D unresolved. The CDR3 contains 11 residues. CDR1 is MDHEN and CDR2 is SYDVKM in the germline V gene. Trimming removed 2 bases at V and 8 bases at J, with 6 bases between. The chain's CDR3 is CASSLPGGYTF. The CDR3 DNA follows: TGTGCCAGCAGTTTACCCGGAGGCTACACCTTC.

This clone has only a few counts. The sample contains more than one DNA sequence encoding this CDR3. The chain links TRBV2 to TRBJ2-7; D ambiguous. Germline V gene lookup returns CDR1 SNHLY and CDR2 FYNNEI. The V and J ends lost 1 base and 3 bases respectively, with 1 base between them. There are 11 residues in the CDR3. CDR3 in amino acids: CASSEGYEQYF. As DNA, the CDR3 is TGTGCCAGCAGTGAAGGCTACGAGCAGTACTTC. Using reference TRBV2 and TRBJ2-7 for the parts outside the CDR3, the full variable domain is EPEVTQTPSHQVTQMGQEVILRCVPISNHLYFYWYRQILGQKVEFLVSFYNNEISEKSEIFDDQFSVERPDGSNFTLKIRSTKLEDSAMYFCASSEGYEQYFGPGTRLTVT.

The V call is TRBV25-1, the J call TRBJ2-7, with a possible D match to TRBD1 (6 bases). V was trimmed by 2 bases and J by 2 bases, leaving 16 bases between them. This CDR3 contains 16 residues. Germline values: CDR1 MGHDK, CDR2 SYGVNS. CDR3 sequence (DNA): TGTGCCAGCAGTGAAACTGGGGGCGTGGGTCCCTACGAGCAGTACTTC. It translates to CASSETGGVGPYEQYF.

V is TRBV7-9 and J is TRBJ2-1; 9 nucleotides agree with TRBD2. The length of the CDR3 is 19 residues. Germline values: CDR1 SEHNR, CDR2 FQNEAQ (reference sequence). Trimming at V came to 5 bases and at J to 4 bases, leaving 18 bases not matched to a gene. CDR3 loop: CASSPWGASGNQDYNEQFF. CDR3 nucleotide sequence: TGTGCCAGCAGCCCCTGGGGGGCTAGCGGGAATCAAGATTACAATGAGCAGTTCTTC.

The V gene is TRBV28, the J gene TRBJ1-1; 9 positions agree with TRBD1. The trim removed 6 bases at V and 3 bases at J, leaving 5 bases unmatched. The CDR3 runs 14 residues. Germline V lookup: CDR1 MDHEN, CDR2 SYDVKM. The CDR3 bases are TGTGCCAGCAGCCCAACAGGGGGCGACACTGAAGCTTTCTTT. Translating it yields CASSPTGGDTEAFF.